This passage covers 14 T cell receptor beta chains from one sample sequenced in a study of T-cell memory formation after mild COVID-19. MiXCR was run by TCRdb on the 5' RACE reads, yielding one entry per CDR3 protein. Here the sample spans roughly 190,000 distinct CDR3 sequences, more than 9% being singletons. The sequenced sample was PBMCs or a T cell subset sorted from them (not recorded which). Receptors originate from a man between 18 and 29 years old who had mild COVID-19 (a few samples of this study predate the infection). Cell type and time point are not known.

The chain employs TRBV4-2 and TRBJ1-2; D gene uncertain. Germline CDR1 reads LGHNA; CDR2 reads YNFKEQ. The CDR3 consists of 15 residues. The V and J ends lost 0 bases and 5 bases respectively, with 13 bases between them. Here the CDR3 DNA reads TGTGCCAGCAGCCAAGATTTTGGCGGAACTTATGGCTACACCTTC. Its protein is CASSQDFGGTYGYTF.

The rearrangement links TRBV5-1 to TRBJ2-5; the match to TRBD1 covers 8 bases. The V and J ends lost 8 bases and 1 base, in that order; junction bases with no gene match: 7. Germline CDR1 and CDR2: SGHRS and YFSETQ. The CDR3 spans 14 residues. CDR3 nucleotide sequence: TGCGCCAGTGGGACAGGAGAGTTCCAAGAGACCCAGTACTTC. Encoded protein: CASGTGEFQETQYF.

Written as DNA, the CDR3 is TGCGCCAGCAGCCTAATCCCGGCCAAAAACATTCAGTACTTC. The encoded protein is CASSLIPAKNIQYF. V and J are TRBV5-1 and TRBJ2-4, with D unclear. Trimming took 4 bases from V and 1 from J, leaving 9 bases between them. CDR1 SGHRS and CDR2 YFSETQ come from the germline V gene. The CDR3 totals 14 residues.

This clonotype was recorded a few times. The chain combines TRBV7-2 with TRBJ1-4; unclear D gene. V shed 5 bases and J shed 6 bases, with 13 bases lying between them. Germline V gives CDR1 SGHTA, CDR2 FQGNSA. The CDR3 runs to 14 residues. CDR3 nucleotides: TGTGCCAGCAGCCAAACAGCGATCGATGAAAAACTGTTTTTT. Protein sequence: CASSQTAIDEKLFF.

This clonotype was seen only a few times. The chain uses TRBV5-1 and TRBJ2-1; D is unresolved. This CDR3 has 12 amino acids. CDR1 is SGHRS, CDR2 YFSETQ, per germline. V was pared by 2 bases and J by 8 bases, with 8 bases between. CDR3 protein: CASSLTFDEQFF. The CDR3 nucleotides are TGCGCCAGCAGCTTAACGTTCGATGAGCAGTTCTTC.

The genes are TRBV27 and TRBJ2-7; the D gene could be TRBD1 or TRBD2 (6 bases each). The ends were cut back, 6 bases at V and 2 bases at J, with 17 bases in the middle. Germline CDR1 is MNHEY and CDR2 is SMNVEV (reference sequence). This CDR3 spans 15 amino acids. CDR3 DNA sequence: TGTGCCAGCAGAAACGCGGGACACCGAACCTACGAGCAGTACTTC. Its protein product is CASRNAGHRTYEQYF.

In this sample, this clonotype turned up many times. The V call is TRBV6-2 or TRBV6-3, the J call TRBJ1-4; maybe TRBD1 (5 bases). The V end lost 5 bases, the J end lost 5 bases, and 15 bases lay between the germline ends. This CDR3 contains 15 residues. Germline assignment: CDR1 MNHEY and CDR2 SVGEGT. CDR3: CASSPPRGLNEKLFF. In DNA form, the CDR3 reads TGTGCCAGCAGTCCACCCCGGGGCCTCAATGAAAAACTGTTTTTT.

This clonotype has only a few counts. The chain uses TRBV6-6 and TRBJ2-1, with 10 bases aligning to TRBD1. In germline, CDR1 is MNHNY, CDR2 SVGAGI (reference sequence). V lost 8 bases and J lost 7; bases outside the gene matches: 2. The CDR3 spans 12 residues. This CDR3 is CASRTGGNEQFF. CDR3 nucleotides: TGTGCCAGCCGGACAGGGGGGAATGAGCAGTTCTTC.

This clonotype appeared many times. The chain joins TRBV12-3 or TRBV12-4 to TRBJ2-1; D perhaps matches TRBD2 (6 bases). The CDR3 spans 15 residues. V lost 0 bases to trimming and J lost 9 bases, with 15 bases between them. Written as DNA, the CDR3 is TGTGCCAGCAGTTTAGCTTGGGGGGAGATGGGTGAGCAGTTCTTC. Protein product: CASSLAWGEMGEQFF.

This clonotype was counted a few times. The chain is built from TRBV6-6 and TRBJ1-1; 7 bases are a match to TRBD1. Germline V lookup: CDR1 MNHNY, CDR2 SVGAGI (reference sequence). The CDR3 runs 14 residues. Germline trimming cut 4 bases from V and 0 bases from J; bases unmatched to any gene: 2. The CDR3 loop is CASSWGQMNTEAFF. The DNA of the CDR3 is TGTGCCAGCAGTTGGGGACAGATGAACACTGAAGCTTTCTTT.

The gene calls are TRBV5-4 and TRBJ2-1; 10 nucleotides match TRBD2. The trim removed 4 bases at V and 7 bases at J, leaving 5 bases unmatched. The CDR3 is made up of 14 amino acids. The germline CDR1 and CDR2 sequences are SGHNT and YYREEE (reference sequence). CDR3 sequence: CASSPLAGRNEQFF. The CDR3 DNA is TGTGCCAGCAGCCCACTAGCGGGGAGGAATGAGCAGTTCTTC.

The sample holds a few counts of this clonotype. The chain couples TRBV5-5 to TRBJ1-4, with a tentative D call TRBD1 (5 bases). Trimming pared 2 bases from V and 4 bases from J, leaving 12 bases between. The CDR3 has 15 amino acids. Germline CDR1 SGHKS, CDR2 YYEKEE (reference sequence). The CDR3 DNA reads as TGTGCCAGCAGCTTTTTGGGAGGGGATAATGAAAAACTGTTTTTT. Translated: CASSFLGGDNEKLFF.

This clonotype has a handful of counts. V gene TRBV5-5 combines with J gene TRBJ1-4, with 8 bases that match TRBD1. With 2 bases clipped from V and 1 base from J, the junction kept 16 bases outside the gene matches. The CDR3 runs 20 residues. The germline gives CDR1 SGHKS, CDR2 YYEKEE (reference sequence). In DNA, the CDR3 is TGTGCCAGCAGCTTTCCAAGGCGGCAAACCACAGGGGGAACTAATGAAAAACTGTTTTTT. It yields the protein CASSFPRRQTTGGTNEKLFF.

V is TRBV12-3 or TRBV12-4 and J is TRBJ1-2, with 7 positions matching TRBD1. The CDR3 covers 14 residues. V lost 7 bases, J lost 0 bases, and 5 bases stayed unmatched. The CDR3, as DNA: TGTGCCAGCATGCAGGGGGTATCTAACTATGGCTACACCTTC. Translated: CASMQGVSNYGYTF.